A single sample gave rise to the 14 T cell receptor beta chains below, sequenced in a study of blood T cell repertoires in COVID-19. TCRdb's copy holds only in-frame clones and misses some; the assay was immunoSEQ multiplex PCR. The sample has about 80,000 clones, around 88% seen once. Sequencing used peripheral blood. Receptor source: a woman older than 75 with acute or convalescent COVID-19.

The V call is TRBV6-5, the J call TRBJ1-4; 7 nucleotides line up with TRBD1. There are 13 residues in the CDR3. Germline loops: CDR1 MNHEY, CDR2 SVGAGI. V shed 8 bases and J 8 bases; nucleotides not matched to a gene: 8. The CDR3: CASETGSQEKLFF. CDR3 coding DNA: TGTGCCAGCGAGACAGGGAGTCAGGAAAAACTGTTTTTT.

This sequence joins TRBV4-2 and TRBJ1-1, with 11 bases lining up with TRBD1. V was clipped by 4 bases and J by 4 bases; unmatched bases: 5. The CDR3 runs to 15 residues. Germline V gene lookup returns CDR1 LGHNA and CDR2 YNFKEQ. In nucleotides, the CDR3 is TGTGCCAGCAGCCCCTCCGGGACAGGGGGCACTGAAGCTTTCTTT. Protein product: CASSPSGTGGTEAFF.

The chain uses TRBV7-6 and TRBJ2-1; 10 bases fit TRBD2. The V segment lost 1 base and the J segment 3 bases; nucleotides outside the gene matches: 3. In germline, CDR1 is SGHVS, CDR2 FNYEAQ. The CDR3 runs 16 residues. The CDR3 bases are TGTGCCAGCAGCTTAGTCGCTAGCGGGAGCTACAATGAGCAGTTCTTC. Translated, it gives CASSLVASGSYNEQFF.

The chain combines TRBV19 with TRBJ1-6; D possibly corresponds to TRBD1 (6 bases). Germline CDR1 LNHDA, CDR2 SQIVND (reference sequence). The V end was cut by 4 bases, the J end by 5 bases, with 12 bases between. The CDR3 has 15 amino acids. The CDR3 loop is CASSRNRAHNSPLHF. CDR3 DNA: TGTGCCAGTAGTAGGAACAGGGCGCATAATTCACCCCTCCACTTT.

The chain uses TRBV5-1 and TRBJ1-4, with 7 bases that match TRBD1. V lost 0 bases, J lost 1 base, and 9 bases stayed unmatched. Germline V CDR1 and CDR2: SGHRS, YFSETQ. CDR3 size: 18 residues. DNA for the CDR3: TGCGCCAGCAGCTTGGGGGACAGCAATTGGGGAACTAATGAAAAACTGTTTTTT. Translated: CASSLGDSNWGTNEKLFF.

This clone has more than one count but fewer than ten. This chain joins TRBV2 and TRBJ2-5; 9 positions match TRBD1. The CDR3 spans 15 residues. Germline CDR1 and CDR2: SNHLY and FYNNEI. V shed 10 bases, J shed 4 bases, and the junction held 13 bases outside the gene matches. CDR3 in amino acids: CATRLDRGFGETQYF. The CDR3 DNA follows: TGTGCCACCCGATTAGACAGGGGGTTCGGAGAGACCCAGTACTTC.

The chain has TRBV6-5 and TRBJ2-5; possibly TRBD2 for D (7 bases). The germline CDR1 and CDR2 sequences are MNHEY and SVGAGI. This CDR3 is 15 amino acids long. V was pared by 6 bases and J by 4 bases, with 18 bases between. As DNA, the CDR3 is TGTGCCAGCAGCCAAGCACGGGGGGCCATAGAGACCCAGTACTTC. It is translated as CASSQARGAIETQYF.

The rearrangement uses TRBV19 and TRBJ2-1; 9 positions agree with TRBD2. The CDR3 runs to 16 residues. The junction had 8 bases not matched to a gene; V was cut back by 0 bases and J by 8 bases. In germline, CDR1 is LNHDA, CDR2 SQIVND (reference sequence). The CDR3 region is CASSIEASGVGDEQFF. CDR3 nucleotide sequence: TGTGCCAGTAGTATAGAAGCTAGCGGGGTCGGGGATGAGCAGTTCTTC.

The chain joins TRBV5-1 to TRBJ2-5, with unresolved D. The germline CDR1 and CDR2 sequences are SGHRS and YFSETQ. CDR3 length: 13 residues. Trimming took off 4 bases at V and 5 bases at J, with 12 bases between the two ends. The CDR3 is CASSSATAETQYF. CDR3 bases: TGCGCCAGCAGCAGCGCCACCGCGGAGACCCAGTACTTC.

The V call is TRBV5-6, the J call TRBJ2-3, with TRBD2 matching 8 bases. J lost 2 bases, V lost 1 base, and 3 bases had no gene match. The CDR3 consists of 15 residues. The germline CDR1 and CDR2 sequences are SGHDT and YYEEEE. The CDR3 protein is CASSLREGYTDTQYF. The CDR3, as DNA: TGTGCCAGCAGCTTGCGGGAGGGTTACACAGATACGCAGTATTTT.

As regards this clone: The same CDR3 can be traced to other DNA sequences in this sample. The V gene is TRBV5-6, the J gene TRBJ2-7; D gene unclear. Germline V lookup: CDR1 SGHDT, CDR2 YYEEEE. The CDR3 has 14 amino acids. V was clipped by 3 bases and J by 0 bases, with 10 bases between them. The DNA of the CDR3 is TGTGCCAGCAGCTCCTCTCGGAGCTCCTACGAGCAGTACTTC. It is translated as CASSSSRSSYEQYF.

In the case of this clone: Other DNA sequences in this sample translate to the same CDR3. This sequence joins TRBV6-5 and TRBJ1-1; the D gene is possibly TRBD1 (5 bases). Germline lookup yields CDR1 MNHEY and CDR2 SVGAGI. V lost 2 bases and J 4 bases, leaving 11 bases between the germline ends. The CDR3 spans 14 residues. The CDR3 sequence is CASSYLAGGTEAFF. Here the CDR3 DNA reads TGTGCCAGCAGTTACCTAGCCGGGGGCACTGAAGCTTTCTTT.

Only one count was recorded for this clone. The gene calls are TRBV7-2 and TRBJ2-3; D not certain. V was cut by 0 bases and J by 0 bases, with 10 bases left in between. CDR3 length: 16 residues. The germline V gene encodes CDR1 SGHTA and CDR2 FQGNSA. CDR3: CASSLARTVSTDTQYF. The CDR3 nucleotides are TGTGCCAGCAGCTTAGCGCGAACGGTTAGCACAGATACGCAGTATTTT.

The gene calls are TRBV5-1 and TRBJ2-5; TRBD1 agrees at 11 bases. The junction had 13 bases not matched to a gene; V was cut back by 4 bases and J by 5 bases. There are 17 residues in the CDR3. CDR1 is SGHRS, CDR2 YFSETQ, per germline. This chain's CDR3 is CASSPGQGAGSLETQYF. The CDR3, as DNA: TGCGCCAGCAGCCCCGGACAGGGGGCGGGAAGTTTGGAGACCCAGTACTTC. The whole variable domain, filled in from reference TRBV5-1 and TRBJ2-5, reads KAGVTQTPRYLIKTRGQQVTLSCSPISGHRSVSWYQQTPGQGLQFLFEYFSETQRNKGNFPGRFSGRQFSNSRSEMNVSTLELGDSALYLCASSPGQGAGSLETQYFGPGTRLLVL.